This TCR beta chain was sequenced for a study of metastatic and nonmetastatic thyroid tumors (dated by TCRdb to 2018 to 2020). About the investigation overall: Repertoires from peripheral blood and from tumor or nodule tissue samples of malignant and benign thyroid patients were compared. Overall results and qualifications from the work: TCR beta diversity was reported as significantly higher in malignant tumors than in benign nodules, in both blood and tumor samples.

Before undergoing thyroid surgery, none of the patients had been given any kind of treatment. Using T-cell receptor beta sequencing, the researchers looked back retrospectively at clinical samples from patients, gathered between about 2012 and 2018. Inclusive of the bounding cysteine and phenylalanine, the CDR3 is 14 residues long. CDR3 DNA only is kept here, 42 bases in frame from base 1. The germline V gene gives CDR1 as KGHSH and CDR2 as LQKENI. At the junction V is shortened by 1 base and J by 2 bases, with 8 bases in between. The library was prepared using PCR. The listed sequencing device is Illumina HiSeq 4000. High-throughput sequencing was used to profile the CDR3 region of the TCR beta-chain in every patient. The original methods were these. A classifier to discriminate distant-metastatic papillary thyroid cancer patients was built from CDR3 differences across clinicopathological groups. To measure repertoire diversity the researchers used the Shannon index, while the Morisita-Horn index served to gauge how similar the tumor and blood repertoires were. TCRdb trimmed the raw reads at Q25, called clones with MiXCR and kept productive beta chains. Here the V and J calls rest on TCRdb's processing, not on the authors' analysis. Within this sample are around 36,000 clones, with 25% to 35% of them counted one time only. The ten top clones hold 7.8% of the sample.

This clone was counted many times. What antigen it recognizes has not been identified. No base-level quality is on record; no much larger clone is a single base apart. The source is a female donor with papillary thyroid cancer or a benign thyroid nodule (not recorded which). Some clones in this sample may be carry-over from other donors' samples. This receptor chain uses TRBV18 and TRBJ1-1; TRBD1 is a possible D gene, resting on 5 matching bases. The sequenced sample was blood. The nucleotides read TGTGCCAGCTCACCACGACAGTTAAACACTGAAGCTTTCTTT. Its coded protein is CASSPRQLNTEAFF.